Listed here is a single T cell receptor (beta chain). Antigen: not known. The germline V gene has CDR1 MNHEY and CDR2 SVGAGI. With 6 bases removed from V and 6 bases from J, the gap between germline ends came to 11 bases. This CDR3 region has 13 residues. The sample belongs to a study of cytomegalovirus exposure and HLA in healthy donors. The study, taken as a whole, reports: It was likely that a cluster of highly shared sequence variants was a sequencing artifact. Confirmation was obtained in vitro that a few CMV-associated chains are specific for CMV antigens. Later analysis identified 16,000 or so TCR beta sequences associated with HLA alleles, using a false discovery rate threshold of 0.05. On later analysis, the bulk of CMV-associated TCR beta chains appeared to be HLA-restricted.

Primers for the PCR totalled 60 Vbeta and 13 Jbeta. Sequencing used immunoSEQ multiplex PCR; TCRdb keeps in-frame clones, though not all of them. The sample lists roughly 190,000 clones; just under 75% were seen once. Sequenced: PBMCs. J is TRBJ2-2 and V is TRBV6-5, with D possibly being TRBD1 (6 bases). The clonotype was recovered from a man aged 30 to 39 in good health and CMV-seropositive. The CDR3 here is CASRKTGSGELFF. CDR3 DNA: TGTGCCAGCAGAAAAACAGGGTCCGGGGAGCTGTTTTTT.